These T cell receptor beta chains were read from a single sample in a study of immune evolution from preneoplasia to lung adenocarcinoma. Sequencing was performed with immunoSEQ multiplex PCR; in TCRdb, only in-frame clones are kept and a portion is missing. The data show nearly 5,500 clones, 86% seen once. Sequencing was done on a sample of FFPE invasive lung adenocarcinoma tissue. Receptor source: a person aged 50-69 years with lung adenocarcinoma. CDR3s include the opening cysteine and the closing phenylalanine or tryptophan. Fields, in order: J gene, D gene, clone size, V gene, CDR3 DNA, CDR3 protein. The D gene is left open where the match is weak. Size values are once, few and many counts, or a class for expanded clones, and some rows have none.

j_gene: TRBJ2-2
d_gene: TRBD2
abundance: few
v_gene: TRBV9
CDR3nt: TGTGCCAGCAGCGCTAGTAGTAGTACTAGCGGGAGGACCGGGGAGCTGTTTTTT
CDR3aa: CASSASSSTSGRTGELFF

j_gene: TRBJ2-3
d_gene: TRBD1
abundance: .
v_gene: TRBV7-9
CDR3nt: TGTGCCAGCAGCCAAGGGACAGGAGGTTTTGATACGCAGTATTTT
CDR3aa: CASSQGTGGFDTQYF

j_gene: TRBJ2-7
d_gene: .
abundance: .
v_gene: TRBV18
CDR3nt: TGTGCCAGCTCACCGGCTAGGAACTACGAGCAGTACTTC
CDR3aa: CASSPARNYEQYF

j_gene: TRBJ2-2
d_gene: .
abundance: .
v_gene: TRBV6-5
CDR3nt: TGTGCCAGCAGTTACATTGGAGGTGGCACCGGGGAGCTGTTTTTT
CDR3aa: CASSYIGGGTGELFF

j_gene: TRBJ1-5
d_gene: .
abundance: .
v_gene: TRBV7-9
CDR3nt: TGTGCCAGCAGCCCCGGCCCTTGGCAGCCCCAGCATTTT
CDR3aa: CASSPGPWQPQHF

j_gene: TRBJ2-5
d_gene: .
abundance: .
v_gene: TRBV7-6
CDR3nt: TGTGCCAGCAGCCAGGGGGACTTTCAAGAGACCCAGTACTTC
CDR3aa: CASSQGDFQETQYF

j_gene: TRBJ2-5
d_gene: .
abundance: .
v_gene: TRBV28
CDR3nt: TGTGCCAGCAGTTTAGGAGACAGCCAAGAGACCCAGTACTTC
CDR3aa: CASSLGDSQETQYF

j_gene: TRBJ1-5
d_gene: .
abundance: .
v_gene: TRBV7-2
CDR3nt: TGTGCCAGCAGCTTAGATTGGAGGGTCAGTCAGCCCCAGCATTTT
CDR3aa: CASSLDWRVSQPQHF

j_gene: TRBJ1-5
d_gene: .
abundance: .
v_gene: TRBV11-1
CDR3nt: TGTGCCAGCAGGGTACCGGACAACTATAGCAATCAGCCCCAGCATTTT
CDR3aa: CASRVPDNYSNQPQHF

j_gene: TRBJ2-5
d_gene: .
abundance: .
v_gene: TRBV7-8
CDR3nt: TGTGCCAGCAGCGAACAGGGCGGTTCAGAGACCCAGTACTTC
CDR3aa: CASSEQGGSETQYF

j_gene: TRBJ2-3
d_gene: .
abundance: .
v_gene: TRBV7-7
CDR3nt: TGTGCCAGCAGCTTATTGCAGGGTACAGATACGCAGTATTTT
CDR3aa: CASSLLQGTDTQYF

j_gene: TRBJ1-3
d_gene: .
abundance: .
v_gene: TRBV5-3
CDR3nt: TGTGCCAGAAGCCCTGGTGGGTTT
CDR3aa: CARSPGGF

j_gene: TRBJ1-5
d_gene: .
abundance: .
v_gene: TRBV28
CDR3nt: TGTGCCAGCAGTCCCCCCCCGAGCAATCAGCCCCAGCATTTT
CDR3aa: CASSPPPSNQPQHF

j_gene: TRBJ2-2
d_gene: .
abundance: .
v_gene: TRBV19
CDR3nt: TGTGCCAGTAGTACCCGGGATAACACCGGGGAGCTGTTTTTT
CDR3aa: CASSTRDNTGELFF

j_gene: TRBJ1-5
d_gene: .
abundance: .
v_gene: TRBV28
CDR3nt: TGTGCCAGCAGTTTACCTCGGGGGGCTGGCAATCAGCCCCAGCATTTT
CDR3aa: CASSLPRGAGNQPQHF

j_gene: TRBJ1-1
d_gene: TRBD1
abundance: .
v_gene: TRBV5-8
CDR3nt: TGTGCCAGCAGTATCACAGGGGCGGCTTTCTTT
CDR3aa: CASSITGAAFF

j_gene: TRBJ1-5
d_gene: .
abundance: .
v_gene: TRBV7-2
CDR3nt: TGTGCCAGCAGCTGGCAGTCAAGTGGCAATCAGCCCCAGCATTTT
CDR3aa: CASSWQSSGNQPQHF

j_gene: TRBJ2-1
d_gene: .
abundance: once
v_gene: TRBV7-7
CDR3nt: TGTGCTAGCAGCTTAGCGCGGTCACTAGAGCAGTTCTTC
CDR3aa: CASSLARSLEQFF

j_gene: TRBJ2-2
d_gene: .
abundance: .
v_gene: TRBV5-4
CDR3nt: TGTGCCAGCAGCCCCGTGAACACCGGGGAGCTGTTTTTT
CDR3aa: CASSPVNTGELFF

j_gene: TRBJ1-1
d_gene: .
abundance: .
v_gene: TRBV11-2
CDR3nt: TGTGCCAGCAGCTTAGTGAATACTTGGGCTGAAGCTTTCTTT
CDR3aa: CASSLVNTWAEAFF

j_gene: TRBJ1-1
d_gene: .
abundance: .
v_gene: TRBV9
CDR3nt: TGTGCCAGCACCCCTCGGGGGGCGCCGACCACTGAAGCTTTCTTT
CDR3aa: CASTPRGAPTTEAFF

j_gene: TRBJ2-1
d_gene: TRBD2
abundance: .
v_gene: TRBV29-1
CDR3nt: TGCAGCGTTGAAGCCCCCCAGCGGGAGTCCTACAATGAGCAGTTCTTC
CDR3aa: CSVEAPQRESYNEQFF

j_gene: TRBJ2-1
d_gene: TRBD2
abundance: .
v_gene: TRBV9
CDR3nt: TGTGCCAGCAGCGGGACTAGCGGGAGTGGACATGAGCAGTTCTTC
CDR3aa: CASSGTSGSGHEQFF

j_gene: TRBJ2-7
d_gene: .
abundance: .
v_gene: TRBV2
CDR3nt: TGTGCCAGCAGTGAATACGAGCAGTACTTC
CDR3aa: CASSEYEQYF

j_gene: TRBJ2-1
d_gene: .
abundance: .
v_gene: TRBV27
CDR3nt: TGTGCCAGCGGCCAGGGGGGCTTAGGGGTCAATGAGCAGTTCTTC
CDR3aa: CASGQGGLGVNEQFF

j_gene: TRBJ1-1
d_gene: .
abundance: .
v_gene: TRBV11-1
CDR3nt: TGTGCCAGCAGCTTCGACAGGATAACTGAAGCTTTCTTT
CDR3aa: CASSFDRITEAFF

j_gene: TRBJ1-1
d_gene: .
abundance: .
v_gene: TRBV28
CDR3nt: TGTGCCAGCAGTGTGTCCGGGAGTGAAGCTTTCTTT
CDR3aa: CASSVSGSEAFF

j_gene: TRBJ1-4
d_gene: .
abundance: .
v_gene: TRBV14
CDR3nt: TGTGCCAGCAGCAAAACTACGGAACGGAATGAAAAACTGTTTTTT
CDR3aa: CASSKTTERNEKLFF

j_gene: TRBJ2-3
d_gene: .
abundance: .
v_gene: TRBV11-3
CDR3nt: TGTGCCAGCAGCCGAGCTGGACATACGCAGTATTTT
CDR3aa: CASSRAGHTQYF

j_gene: TRBJ2-1
d_gene: TRBD1
abundance: .
v_gene: TRBV18
CDR3nt: TGTGCCAGCTCGGCAGCCGGGACAGGGGGCTACAATGAGCAGTTCTTC
CDR3aa: CASSAAGTGGYNEQFF

j_gene: TRBJ1-4
d_gene: TRBD1
abundance: .
v_gene: TRBV15
CDR3nt: TGTGCCACCAGCAGAGATAGGGACAGGGCCCTGGAAAAACTGTTTTTT
CDR3aa: CATSRDRDRALEKLFF

j_gene: TRBJ2-7
d_gene: TRBD2
abundance: .
v_gene: TRBV10-3
CDR3nt: TGTGCCATCAGGACCGGGACTAGCGGAGACGAGCAGTACTTC
CDR3aa: CAIRTGTSGDEQYF

j_gene: TRBJ2-1
d_gene: .
abundance: .
v_gene: TRBV6-1
CDR3nt: TGTGCCAGCACAGGGGGAGGGCTCAATGAGCAGTTCTTC
CDR3aa: CASTGGGLNEQFF

j_gene: TRBJ2-7
d_gene: .
abundance: .
v_gene: TRBV14
CDR3nt: TGTGCCAGCAGCCAAGAGAGGGGGAGCGAGCAGTACTTC
CDR3aa: CASSQERGSEQYF

j_gene: TRBJ2-2
d_gene: TRBD1
abundance: .
v_gene: TRBV9
CDR3nt: TGTGCCAGCAGCGTGAAAGGACAGGGGGCTTCGGGGGAGCTGTTTTTT
CDR3aa: CASSVKGQGASGELFF

j_gene: TRBJ2-7
d_gene: TRBD2
abundance: once
v_gene: TRBV27
CDR3nt: TGTGCCAGCAGTCCCCTAGCGGGAGGCTACGAGCAGTACTTC
CDR3aa: CASSPLAGGYEQYF

j_gene: TRBJ2-7
d_gene: TRBD1
abundance: .
v_gene: TRBV6-1
CDR3nt: TGTGCCAGCACCTCCGGGACAGGGATGAGCGAGCAGTACTTC
CDR3aa: CASTSGTGMSEQYF

j_gene: TRBJ2-2
d_gene: .
abundance: .
v_gene: TRBV10-1
CDR3nt: TGCGCCAGCAGTCGGACAAACACCGGGGAGCTGTTTTTT
CDR3aa: CASSRTNTGELFF

j_gene: TRBJ1-5
d_gene: TRBD1
abundance: .
v_gene: TRBV30
CDR3nt: TGTGCCGCAACAGGGGAGAGCAATCAGCCCCAGCATTTT
CDR3aa: CAATGESNQPQHF

j_gene: TRBJ1-1
d_gene: TRBD1
abundance: .
v_gene: TRBV5-1
CDR3nt: TGCGCCAGCAGCCGGGGGACAGGGGGGTCCACTGAAGCTTTCTTT
CDR3aa: CASSRGTGGSTEAFF

j_gene: TRBJ2-1
d_gene: TRBD2
abundance: .
v_gene: TRBV27
CDR3nt: TGTGCCAGCAGTTTTAGCGGGAGTTACAATGAGCAGTTCTTC
CDR3aa: CASSFSGSYNEQFF

j_gene: TRBJ2-1
d_gene: .
abundance: .
v_gene: TRBV9
CDR3nt: TGTGCCAGCAGCGTAGAGGGGGGAAACTCCTACAATGAGCAGTTCTTC
CDR3aa: CASSVEGGNSYNEQFF

j_gene: TRBJ2-1
d_gene: TRBD2
abundance: .
v_gene: TRBV30
CDR3nt: TGTGCCTGGAGTGTACAGGGGACTAGCGGGAGCCGGGGTGAGCAGTTCTTC
CDR3aa: CAWSVQGTSGSRGEQFF

j_gene: TRBJ2-7
d_gene: TRBD1
abundance: .
v_gene: TRBV28
CDR3nt: TGTGCCAGCAGTGTACAGGGGAGCTCCTACGAGCAGTACTTC
CDR3aa: CASSVQGSSYEQYF

j_gene: TRBJ2-7
d_gene: .
abundance: .
v_gene: TRBV11-2
CDR3nt: TGTGCCAGCAGCTTATTGGGGGGTCAAGGGGAGCAGTACTTC
CDR3aa: CASSLLGGQGEQYF

j_gene: TRBJ1-4
d_gene: .
abundance: .
v_gene: TRBV6-5
CDR3nt: TGTGCCAGCAGTTACTCCCAACAAGTACTAAATGAAAAACTGTTTTTT
CDR3aa: CASSYSQQVLNEKLFF

j_gene: TRBJ1-4
d_gene: .
abundance: once
v_gene: TRBV19
CDR3nt: TGTGCCAGTAGTATCGGGGGGGGCAAACTGTTTTTT
CDR3aa: CASSIGGGKLFF

j_gene: TRBJ2-7
d_gene: .
abundance: .
v_gene: TRBV11-2
CDR3nt: TGTGCCAGCAGCTTAGTTAGGGGGAACGAGCAGTACTTC
CDR3aa: CASSLVRGNEQYF

j_gene: TRBJ2-7
d_gene: TRBD2
abundance: .
v_gene: TRBV7-9
CDR3nt: TGTGCCAGCAGCTCAGCGGGGAGTGGGGCACTTTTC
CDR3aa: CASSSAGSGALF

j_gene: TRBJ2-6
d_gene: TRBD2
abundance: .
v_gene: TRBV19
CDR3nt: TGTGCCAGTAGCCGCTGGACTAGCGGGTCCTCCGGAGGGGCCAACGTCCTGACTTTC
CDR3aa: CASSRWTSGSSGGANVLTF

j_gene: TRBJ2-7
d_gene: .
abundance: .
v_gene: TRBV18
CDR3nt: TGTGCCAGCTCAGCGGGACAGTCCTACGAGCAGTACTTC
CDR3aa: CASSAGQSYEQYF

j_gene: TRBJ1-1
d_gene: TRBD1
abundance: .
v_gene: TRBV19
CDR3nt: TGTGCCAGTGCCGACAGGGCCCGAACTGAAGCTTTCTTT
CDR3aa: CASADRARTEAFF